These 13 T cell receptor beta chains were all obtained from the same sample, sequenced in a study of shared clonotypes between healthy human individuals. Using immunoSEQ multiplex PCR, the repertoire was profiled, and TCRdb retains in-frame clones only, with some absent. The profile shows about 2.3 million clones, 85% to 95% of them singletons. Sequencing was carried out using naive CD4+ T cells from PBMCs. Subset: CD45RA+ positively selected. These receptors were collected from a young man in good health. Some clones in this sample may be carry-over from other donors' samples.

CDR3 in DNA: TGTGCCGCAAACCAACAGGGTATCCCCTACAATGAGCAGTTCTTC. Amino acids: CAANQQGIPYNEQFF. The chain links TRBV2 to TRBJ2-1; D perhaps matches TRBD1 (6 bases). The CDR3 is 15 residues long. Germline V lookup: CDR1 SNHLY, CDR2 FYNNEI. Between the trimmed V and J ends, which lost 11 bases and 2 bases, there was a span of 19 bases.

The V call is TRBV6-5, the J call TRBJ2-3; unclear D gene. The CDR3 extends over 13 amino acids. From germline, CDR1 is MNHEY and CDR2 SVGAGI. V was clipped by 6 bases and J by 6 bases, with 13 bases between them. CDR3 amino acids: CASRSTVGDTQYF. Here the CDR3 DNA reads TGTGCCAGCAGGAGTACAGTAGGGGATACGCAGTATTTT.

Concerning this clone itself: The same CDR3 also results from other DNA sequences found in this sample. The chain combines TRBV19 with TRBJ1-5, with 8 bases identical to TRBD1. The CDR3 has 14 residues. Germline trimming cut 2 bases from V and 4 bases from J; bases unmatched to any gene: 1. Germline V lookup: CDR1 LNHDA, CDR2 SQIVND (reference sequence). The CDR3 loop reads CASSIRQGNQPQHF. The CDR3 DNA sequence: TGTGCCAGTAGTATAAGACAGGGGAATCAGCCCCAGCATTTT.

This clone was observed once. The chain uses TRBV7-3 and TRBJ2-1, with D tentatively TRBD2 (6 bases). V was pared by 5 bases and J by 0 bases, with 11 bases between. The length of the CDR3 is 15 residues. Germline lookup yields CDR1 SGHTA and CDR2 FQGTGA. The CDR3 nucleotides are TGTGCCAGCAGCCCGGGACTCAGCTCCTACAATGAGCAGTTCTTC. Translation gives CASSPGLSSYNEQFF. The complete variable domain, with remaining parts taken from reference TRBV7-3 and TRBJ2-1, reads GAGVSQTPSNKVTEKGKYVELRCDPISGHTALYWYRQSLGQGPEFLIYFQGTGAADDSGLPNDRFFAVRPEGSVSTLKIQRTERGDSAVYLCASSPGLSSYNEQFFGPGTRLTVL.

This clone was seen only a few times. The chain carries TRBV5-4 and TRBJ2-2; 11 bases align to TRBD2. This CDR3 comprises 16 residues. V trimming: 2 bases; J trimming: 5 bases; junction bases outside the gene matches: 5. Per the germline V gene, CDR1 is SGHNT and CDR2 is YYREEE (reference sequence). The CDR3 loop reads CASSFPTSGSTGELFF. CDR3 sequence (DNA): TGTGCCAGCAGCTTCCCAACTAGCGGGAGTACCGGGGAGCTGTTTTTT.

This clone is a singleton in its sample. This chain joins TRBV28 and TRBJ1-2; 11 bases match TRBD1. CDR3 length: 14 amino acids. CDR1 is MDHEN, CDR2 SYDVKM, per germline. V lost 2 bases, J lost 8 bases, and 4 bases stayed unmatched. The CDR3 region is CASSLRGQGEGYTF. The CDR3 region has the DNA TGTGCCAGCAGTTTACGGGGACAGGGGGAAGGCTACACCTTC.

The chain has TRBV7-3 and TRBJ2-7; D not certain. CDR3 length: 15 residues. Between the trimmed V and J ends, which lost 3 bases and 2 bases, there was a span of 14 bases. Germline V CDR1 and CDR2: SGHTA, FQGTGA. The CDR3 DNA is TGTGCCAGCAGCTTTAGGAAGGCCGGCCCCTACGAGCAGTACTTC. Translating gives CASSFRKAGPYEQYF.

The chain is built from TRBV28 and TRBJ1-5; perhaps TRBD1 as D (6 bases). Germline lookup yields CDR1 MDHEN and CDR2 SYDVKM. This CDR3 comprises 18 residues. V was pared by 9 bases and J by 3 bases, with 27 bases between. CDR3 in amino acids: CASFGGGTQRIDNQPQHF. In DNA, the CDR3 is TGTGCCAGTTTCGGGGGGGGCACCCAAAGGATAGACAATCAGCCCCAGCATTTT.

The chain combines TRBV7-9 with TRBJ2-1, with 12 positions matching TRBD2. CDR1 and CDR2 (germline): SEHNR, FQNEAQ (reference sequence). J lost 3 bases, V lost 6 bases, and 9 bases had no gene match. The CDR3 has 17 residues. The CDR3 region has the DNA TGTGCCAGCAGGGTTGGACTAGCGGGATCTGGCTACAATGAGCAGTTCTTC. The encoded protein is CASRVGLAGSGYNEQFF. The entire variable domain, with the rest obtained from reference TRBV7-9 and TRBJ2-1, is as follows: DTGVSQNPRHKITKRGQNVTFRCDPISEHNRLYWYRQTLGQGPEFLTYFQNEAQLEKSRLLSDRFSAERPKGSFSTLEIQRTEQGDSAMYLCASRVGLAGSGYNEQFFGPGTRLTVL.

This chain connects TRBV18 to TRBJ2-7; 8 nucleotides line up with TRBD2. After removal of 3 bases from V and 1 base from J, the junction contained 5 bases not matched to a gene. CDR3 size: 15 residues. Germline V lookup: CDR1 KGHSH, CDR2 LQKENI. The CDR3 DNA sequence: TGTGCCAGCTCACCTTCGGCGGGAGGATCCTACGAGCAGTACTTC. Residues: CASSPSAGGSYEQYF.

The chain employs TRBV10-3 and TRBJ2-1; D is uncertain. Deletions cut 0 bases from V and 9 bases from J, with 9 bases between. The CDR3 loop spans 13 amino acids. Germline values: CDR1 ENHRY, CDR2 SYGVKD. Here the CDR3 DNA reads TGTGCCATCAGTGAGTCGATCCCGGGTGAGCAGTTCTTC. Translated, it gives CAISESIPGEQFF.

The V gene is TRBV29-1, the J gene TRBJ2-5; D ambiguous. CDR3 size: 12 residues. In germline, CDR1 is SQVTM, CDR2 ANQGSEA. The germline V and J ends were trimmed by 5 bases and 7 bases, with 14 bases remaining between them. Here the CDR3 reads CSVPVGWVTQYF. CDR3 in DNA: TGCAGCGTTCCTGTGGGGTGGGTGACCCAGTACTTC.

The V gene is TRBV15, the J gene TRBJ2-1; TRBD2 agrees at 11 bases. This CDR3 has 14 residues. V was pared by 3 bases and J by 9 bases, with 4 bases of the junction left unmatched. The germline CDR1 and CDR2 sequences are LNHNV and YYDKDF (reference sequence). CDR3 protein: CATSRELAGVEQFF. The CDR3 DNA sequence: TGTGCCACCAGCAGGGAACTAGCGGGAGTTGAGCAGTTCTTC.